Listed below are T cell receptor beta chains from one sample, sequenced in a study of shared clonotypes between healthy human individuals. Assay: immunoSEQ multiplex PCR; the TCRdb copy retains only in-frame clones and omits some. This sample has approximately 470,000 clones, with around 73% found just once. Material: PBMCs. All receptors derive from a middle-aged woman in good health. Some clones in this sample may be carry-over from other donors' samples. Both conserved end residues are part of each CDR3. D genes are given only for firm matches. Not all rows give a size; the values are once, few, many and, for expanded clones, a class.

j_gene: TRBJ1-5; d_gene: -; v_gene: TRBV18; abundance: -; CDR3aa: CASSPTHSNQPQHF
j_gene: TRBJ2-3; d_gene: -; v_gene: TRBV5-4; abundance: -; CDR3aa: CASSLDGTSTDTQYF
j_gene: TRBJ2-7; d_gene: -; v_gene: TRBV29-1; abundance: -; CDR3aa: CSVGHGDAYEQYF
j_gene: TRBJ2-7; d_gene: -; v_gene: TRBV4-1; abundance: -; CDR3aa: CASSQVGTRRYEQYF
j_gene: TRBJ2-1; d_gene: TRBD2; v_gene: TRBV10-3; abundance: -; CDR3aa: CAIRGLAGGPASYNEQFF
j_gene: TRBJ1-5; d_gene: -; v_gene: TRBV30; abundance: few; CDR3aa: CAWSVRAGGNQPQHF
j_gene: TRBJ1-1; d_gene: -; v_gene: TRBV19; abundance: -; CDR3aa: CASSNRWGGTEAFF
j_gene: TRBJ2-3; d_gene: TRBD1; v_gene: TRBV11-2; abundance: once; CDR3aa: CASSLGDRGTDTQYF
j_gene: TRBJ2-7; d_gene: -; v_gene: TRBV19; abundance: once; CDR3aa: CATSKQGSYEQYF
j_gene: TRBJ2-2; d_gene: TRBD1; v_gene: TRBV28; abundance: -; CDR3aa: CASSLSQGAGGELFF
j_gene: TRBJ2-7; d_gene: TRBD2; v_gene: TRBV7-6; abundance: -; CDR3aa: CASSLGAGAVEQYF
j_gene: TRBJ2-7; d_gene: -; v_gene: TRBV29-1; abundance: few; CDR3aa: CSVGTDPYYEQYF
j_gene: TRBJ2-6; d_gene: -; v_gene: TRBV19; abundance: -; CDR3aa: CASSTESSSGANVLTF
j_gene: TRBJ2-5; d_gene: -; v_gene: TRBV15; abundance: -; CDR3aa: CATSRRQGETQYF
j_gene: TRBJ1-3; d_gene: -; v_gene: TRBV2; abundance: -; CDR3aa: CASSSLRGGRNTIYF
j_gene: TRBJ1-1; d_gene: -; v_gene: TRBV10-3; abundance: -; CDR3aa: CAIGRRDRDTEAFF
j_gene: TRBJ2-2; d_gene: -; v_gene: TRBV9; abundance: -; CDR3aa: CASSDPDRNTGELFF
j_gene: TRBJ1-5; d_gene: -; v_gene: TRBV5-6; abundance: -; CDR3aa: CASSYGTENQPQHF
j_gene: TRBJ2-3; d_gene: TRBD2; v_gene: TRBV7-8; abundance: -; CDR3aa: CASSELRAGVADTQYF
j_gene: TRBJ2-2; d_gene: -; v_gene: TRBV28; abundance: -; CDR3aa: CASRGTGDSHGELFF
j_gene: TRBJ2-1; d_gene: -; v_gene: TRBV6-5; abundance: -; CDR3aa: CASSYSLANNEQFF
j_gene: TRBJ2-1; d_gene: -; v_gene: TRBV4-1; abundance: -; CDR3aa: CASSRGRGLASYNEQFF
j_gene: TRBJ1-3; d_gene: -; v_gene: TRBV7-9; abundance: few; CDR3aa: CASSADSAGNTIYF
j_gene: TRBJ2-5; d_gene: TRBD2; v_gene: TRBV10-3; abundance: -; CDR3aa: CAISAGLASETQYF
j_gene: TRBJ1-2; d_gene: -; v_gene: TRBV6-6; abundance: -; CDR3aa: CASTYGGAGGYTF
j_gene: TRBJ1-1; d_gene: -; v_gene: TRBV7-9; abundance: few; CDR3aa: CASSLEGEAFF
j_gene: TRBJ1-5; d_gene: -; v_gene: TRBV19; abundance: -; CDR3aa: CASSRGGRQPQHF
j_gene: TRBJ2-3; d_gene: TRBD2; v_gene: TRBV5-4; abundance: -; CDR3aa: CASSPTSGDTDTQYF
j_gene: TRBJ2-3; d_gene: -; v_gene: TRBV9; abundance: few; CDR3aa: CASSLEGGLDTQYF
j_gene: TRBJ2-7; d_gene: -; v_gene: TRBV5-1; abundance: -; CDR3aa: CASSLEWGRMYEQYF
j_gene: TRBJ2-7; d_gene: TRBD2; v_gene: TRBV7-9; abundance: -; CDR3aa: CASSLGTSGRFPYEQYF
j_gene: TRBJ2-7; d_gene: TRBD2; v_gene: TRBV4-3; abundance: once; CDR3aa: CASSQARSGAAYEQYF
j_gene: TRBJ2-2; d_gene: -; v_gene: TRBV9; abundance: once; CDR3aa: CASRRVSGDTGELFF
j_gene: TRBJ2-1; d_gene: TRBD2; v_gene: TRBV28; abundance: -; CDR3aa: CASRLPSGNRNEQFF
j_gene: TRBJ1-1; d_gene: -; v_gene: TRBV7-2; abundance: -; CDR3aa: CASSLRSGNTEAFF
j_gene: TRBJ2-7; d_gene: TRBD2; v_gene: TRBV5-4; abundance: once; CDR3aa: CASSLGTSGSYEQYF
j_gene: TRBJ1-2; d_gene: TRBD1; v_gene: TRBV7-7; abundance: few; CDR3aa: CANPRTGGLDGYTF
j_gene: TRBJ2-1; d_gene: TRBD1; v_gene: TRBV18; abundance: -; CDR3aa: CASSQRTGPDNEQFF
j_gene: TRBJ2-7; d_gene: -; v_gene: TRBV30; abundance: -; CDR3aa: CAWSQQNYEQYF
j_gene: TRBJ2-7; d_gene: -; v_gene: TRBV19; abundance: -; CDR3aa: CASSSAGRDEQYF
j_gene: TRBJ2-7; d_gene: TRBD1; v_gene: TRBV30; abundance: -; CDR3aa: CAWSMGQKTEQYF
j_gene: TRBJ2-7; d_gene: -; v_gene: TRBV19; abundance: once; CDR3aa: CASSMNRDFDEQYF
j_gene: TRBJ2-5; d_gene: -; v_gene: TRBV7-2; abundance: -; CDR3aa: CASSLGTHQETQYF
j_gene: TRBJ1-2; d_gene: -; v_gene: TRBV4-1; abundance: -; CDR3aa: CASAGGGGDYGYTF
j_gene: TRBJ1-5; d_gene: -; v_gene: TRBV7-3; abundance: -; CDR3aa: CASSPDTYSNQPQHF
j_gene: TRBJ1-5; d_gene: TRBD1; v_gene: TRBV28; abundance: few; CDR3aa: CASSLSQGAGQPQHF
j_gene: TRBJ2-7; d_gene: TRBD1; v_gene: TRBV6-5; abundance: -; CDR3aa: CASRFGQGTYEQYF
j_gene: TRBJ2-3; d_gene: -; v_gene: TRBV11-3; abundance: -; CDR3aa: CASSLGGTTDTQYF
j_gene: TRBJ1-5; d_gene: -; v_gene: TRBV5-1; abundance: once; CDR3aa: CASSTLGGNQPQHF
j_gene: TRBJ2-7; d_gene: TRBD1; v_gene: TRBV19; abundance: -; CDR3aa: CASRGTGTYEQYF
j_gene: TRBJ2-2; d_gene: -; v_gene: TRBV7-2; abundance: -; CDR3aa: CASSRNGITGELFF
j_gene: TRBJ1-5; d_gene: -; v_gene: TRBV18; abundance: few; CDR3aa: CASSPTGRAVNQPQHF
j_gene: TRBJ1-5; d_gene: TRBD1; v_gene: TRBV2; abundance: few; CDR3aa: CASRTLGQGNQPQHF
j_gene: TRBJ2-7; d_gene: -; v_gene: TRBV5-1; abundance: once; CDR3aa: CASSSGVPGAYEQYF
j_gene: TRBJ2-2; d_gene: TRBD2; v_gene: TRBV6-4; abundance: once; CDR3aa: CASSETSGRPHTGELFF
j_gene: TRBJ2-6; d_gene: TRBD1; v_gene: TRBV19; abundance: -; CDR3aa: CASRRQGAGGANVLTF
j_gene: TRBJ2-5; d_gene: -; v_gene: TRBV18; abundance: -; CDR3aa: CASSFRNSETQYF
j_gene: TRBJ2-1; d_gene: -; v_gene: TRBV7-2; abundance: -; CDR3aa: CASSLVEQFF
j_gene: TRBJ2-1; d_gene: -; v_gene: TRBV5-1; abundance: -; CDR3aa: CASSLGDAVGEQFF
j_gene: TRBJ2-3; d_gene: TRBD2; v_gene: TRBV5-4; abundance: -; CDR3aa: CASSTASTSATDTQYF